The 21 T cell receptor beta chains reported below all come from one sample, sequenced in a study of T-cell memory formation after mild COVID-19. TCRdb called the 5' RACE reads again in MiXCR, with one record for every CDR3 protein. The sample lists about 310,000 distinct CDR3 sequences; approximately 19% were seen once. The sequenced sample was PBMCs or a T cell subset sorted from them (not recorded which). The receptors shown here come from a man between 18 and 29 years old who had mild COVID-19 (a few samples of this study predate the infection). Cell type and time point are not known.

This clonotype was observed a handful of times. For the CDR3, the DNA is TGTGCCAGCAGCTTAGTTACAGGGGGCGATGGCTACACCTTC. As protein: CASSLVTGGDGYTF. The chain employs TRBV7-2 and TRBJ1-2, with 9 positions matching TRBD1. CDR1 is SGHTA and CDR2 is FQGNSA in the germline V gene. Germline trimming cut 1 base from V and 6 bases from J; bases unmatched to any gene: 3. This CDR3 is built from 14 residues.

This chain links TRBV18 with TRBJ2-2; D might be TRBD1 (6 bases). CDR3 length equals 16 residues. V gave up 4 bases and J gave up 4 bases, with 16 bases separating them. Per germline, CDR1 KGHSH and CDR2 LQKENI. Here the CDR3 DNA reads TGTGCCAGCTCACGCGGACAGCTTTCTCTCACCGGGGAGCTGTTTTTT. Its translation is CASSRGQLSLTGELFF.

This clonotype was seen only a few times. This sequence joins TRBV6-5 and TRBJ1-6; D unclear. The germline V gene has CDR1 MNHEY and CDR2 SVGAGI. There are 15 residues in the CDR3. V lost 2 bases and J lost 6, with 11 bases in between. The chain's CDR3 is CASSYDGAINSPLHF. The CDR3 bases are TGTGCCAGCAGTTACGACGGTGCGATTAATTCACCCCTCCACTTT.

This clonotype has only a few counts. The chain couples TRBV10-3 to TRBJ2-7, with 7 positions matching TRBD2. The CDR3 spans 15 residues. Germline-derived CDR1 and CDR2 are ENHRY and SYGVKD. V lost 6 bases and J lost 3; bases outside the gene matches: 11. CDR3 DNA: TGTGCCATCAGCCCTGAGTGGCGGGAGAGCTACGAGCAGTACTTC. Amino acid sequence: CAISPEWRESYEQYF.

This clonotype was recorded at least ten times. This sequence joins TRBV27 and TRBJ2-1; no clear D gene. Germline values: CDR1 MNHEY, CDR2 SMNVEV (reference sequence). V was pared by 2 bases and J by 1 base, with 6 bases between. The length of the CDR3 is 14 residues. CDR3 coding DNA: TGTGCCAGCAGTTTAGGTATTTCCTACAATGAGCAGTTCTTC. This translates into CASSLGISYNEQFF.

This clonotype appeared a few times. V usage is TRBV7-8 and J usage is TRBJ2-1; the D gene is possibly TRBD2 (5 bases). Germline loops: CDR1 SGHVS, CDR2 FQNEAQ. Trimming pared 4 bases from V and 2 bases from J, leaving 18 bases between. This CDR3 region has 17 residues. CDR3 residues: CASSSFGERTTYNEQFF. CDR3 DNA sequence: TGTGCCAGCAGCTCCTTCGGGGAGCGGACCACCTACAATGAGCAGTTCTTC.

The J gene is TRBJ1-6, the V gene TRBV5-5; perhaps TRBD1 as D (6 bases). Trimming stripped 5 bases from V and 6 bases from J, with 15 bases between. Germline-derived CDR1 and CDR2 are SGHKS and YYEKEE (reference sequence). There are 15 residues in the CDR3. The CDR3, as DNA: TGTGCCAGCAGGGATCAAGGGACAAGTAATTCACCCCTCCACTTT. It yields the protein CASRDQGTSNSPLHF.

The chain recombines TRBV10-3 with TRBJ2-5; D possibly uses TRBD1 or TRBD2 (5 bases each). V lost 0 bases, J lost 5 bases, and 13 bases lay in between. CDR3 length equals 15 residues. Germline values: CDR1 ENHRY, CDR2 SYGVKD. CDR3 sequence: CAISESNGAGETQYF. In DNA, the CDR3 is TGTGCCATCAGTGAGTCGAACGGGGCCGGGGAGACCCAGTACTTC.

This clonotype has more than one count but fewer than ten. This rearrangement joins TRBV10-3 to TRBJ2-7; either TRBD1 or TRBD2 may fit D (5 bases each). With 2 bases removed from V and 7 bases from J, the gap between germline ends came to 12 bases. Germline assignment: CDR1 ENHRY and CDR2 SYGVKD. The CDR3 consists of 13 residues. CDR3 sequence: CAISENRDGEQYF. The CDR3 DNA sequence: TGTGCCATCAGTGAGAACCGGGACGGAGAGCAGTACTTC.

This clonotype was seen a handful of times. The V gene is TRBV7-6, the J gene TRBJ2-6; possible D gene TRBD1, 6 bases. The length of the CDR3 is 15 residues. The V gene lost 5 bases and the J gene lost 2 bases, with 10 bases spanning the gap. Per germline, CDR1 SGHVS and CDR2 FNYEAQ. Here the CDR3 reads CASSPSGAGANVLTF. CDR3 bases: TGTGCCAGCAGCCCCTCAGGGGCTGGGGCCAACGTCCTGACTTTC.

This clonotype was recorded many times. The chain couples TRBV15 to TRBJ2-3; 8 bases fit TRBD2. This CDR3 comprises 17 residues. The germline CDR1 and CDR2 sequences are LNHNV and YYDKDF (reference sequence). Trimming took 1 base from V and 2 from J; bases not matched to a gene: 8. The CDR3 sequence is CATSRVRGGRPTDTQYF. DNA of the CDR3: TGTGCCACCAGCAGAGTACGGGGGGGACGTCCCACAGATACGCAGTATTTT.

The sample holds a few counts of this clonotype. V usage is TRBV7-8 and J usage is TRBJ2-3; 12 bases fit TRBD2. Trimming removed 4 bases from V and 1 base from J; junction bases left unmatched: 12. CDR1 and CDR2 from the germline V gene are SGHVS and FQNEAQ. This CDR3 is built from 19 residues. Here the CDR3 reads CASSSPHRLAGARTDTQYF. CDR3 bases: TGTGCCAGCAGCTCTCCCCACAGACTAGCGGGGGCCCGCACAGATACGCAGTATTTT.

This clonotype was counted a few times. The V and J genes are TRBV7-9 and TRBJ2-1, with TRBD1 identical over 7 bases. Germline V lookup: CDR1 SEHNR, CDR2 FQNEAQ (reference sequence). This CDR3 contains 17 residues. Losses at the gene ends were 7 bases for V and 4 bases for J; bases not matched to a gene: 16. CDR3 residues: CASTLRDRGQRYNEQFF. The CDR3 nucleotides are TGTGCCAGCACTCTCAGAGACCGGGGACAGCGATACAATGAGCAGTTCTTC.

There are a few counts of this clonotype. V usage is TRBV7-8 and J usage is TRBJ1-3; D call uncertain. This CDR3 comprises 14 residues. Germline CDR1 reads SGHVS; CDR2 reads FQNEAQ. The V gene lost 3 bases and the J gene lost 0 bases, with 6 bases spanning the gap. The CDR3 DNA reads TGTGCCAGCAGCTTCAACCCCTCTGGAAACACCATATATTTT. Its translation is CASSFNPSGNTIYF. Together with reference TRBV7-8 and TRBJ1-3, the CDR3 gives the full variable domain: GAGVSQSPRYKVAKRGQDVALRCDPISGHVSLFWYQQALGQGPEFLTYFQNEAQLDKSGLPSDRFFAERPEGSVSTLKIQRTQQEDSAVYLCASSFNPSGNTIYFGEGSWLTVV.

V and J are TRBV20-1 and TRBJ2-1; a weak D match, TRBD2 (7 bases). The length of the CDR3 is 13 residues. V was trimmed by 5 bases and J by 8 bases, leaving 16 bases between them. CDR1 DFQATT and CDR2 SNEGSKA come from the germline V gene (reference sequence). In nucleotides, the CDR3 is TGCAGTGCTCAGCGGACGGGGGGCCATGAGCAGTTCTTC. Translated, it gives CSAQRTGGHEQFF.

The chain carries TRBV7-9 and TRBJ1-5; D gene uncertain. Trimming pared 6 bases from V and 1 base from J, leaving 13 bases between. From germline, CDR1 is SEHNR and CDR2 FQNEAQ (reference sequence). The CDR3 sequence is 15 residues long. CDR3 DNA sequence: TGTGCCAGCAGTCGTGACTCCGGGAGCAATCAGCCCCAGCATTTT. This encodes CASSRDSGSNQPQHF.

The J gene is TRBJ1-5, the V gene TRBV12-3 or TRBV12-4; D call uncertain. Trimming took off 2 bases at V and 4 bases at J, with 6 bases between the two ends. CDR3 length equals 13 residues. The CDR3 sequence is CASSLYRNQPQHF. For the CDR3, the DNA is TGTGCCAGCAGTTTATACAGAAATCAGCCCCAGCATTTT.

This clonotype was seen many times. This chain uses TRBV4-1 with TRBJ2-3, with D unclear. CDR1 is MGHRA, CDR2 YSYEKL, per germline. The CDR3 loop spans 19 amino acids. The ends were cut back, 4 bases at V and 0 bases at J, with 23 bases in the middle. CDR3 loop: CASSLTWGFYKSSTDTQYF. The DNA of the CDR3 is TGCGCCAGCAGCCTTACCTGGGGATTCTATAAATCTAGCACAGATACGCAGTATTTT.

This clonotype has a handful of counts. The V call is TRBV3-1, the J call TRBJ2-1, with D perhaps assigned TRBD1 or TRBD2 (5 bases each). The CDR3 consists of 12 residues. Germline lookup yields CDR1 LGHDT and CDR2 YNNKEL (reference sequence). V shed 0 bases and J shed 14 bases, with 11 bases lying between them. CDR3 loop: CASSQDPGPEFF. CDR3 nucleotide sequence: TGTGCCAGCAGCCAAGACCCGGGACCCGAGTTCTTC.

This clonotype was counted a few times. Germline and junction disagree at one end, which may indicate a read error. The DNA of the CDR3 is TGTGCCAGCAGCGAAGGAATTCAGGGAGGCTACGAGCAGTACTTC. It encodes CASSEGIQGGYEQYF. The V gene is TRBV2, the J gene TRBJ2-7; D may be TRBD2 (6 bases). In germline, CDR1 is SNHLY, CDR2 FYNNEI. The CDR3 sequence is 15 residues long.

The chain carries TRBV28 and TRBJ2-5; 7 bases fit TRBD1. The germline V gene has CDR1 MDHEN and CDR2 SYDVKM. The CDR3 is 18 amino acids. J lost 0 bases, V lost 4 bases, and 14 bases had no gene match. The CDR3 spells CASSSPGQTRHYQETQYF. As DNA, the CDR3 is TGTGCCAGCAGTTCACCGGGACAGACCCGACATTACCAAGAGACCCAGTACTTC.